This T cell receptor beta chain appears in the sequencing data of a study of shared clonotypes between healthy human individuals. CDR1 is SNHLY and CDR2 is FYNNEI in the germline V gene. The CDR3 length is 13 residues. The V end was cut by 0 bases, the J end by 11 bases, with 13 bases between. The repertoire was sequenced with immunoSEQ multiplex PCR; TCRdb's copy has only in-frame clones and lacks some. The sample carries 550,000 to 800,000 clones, 90% recorded once. Study-wide findings and caveats: Despite large depth, sorted-subset datasets appeared incompletely sequenced.

On this clone itself: The antigen remains undetermined.

The receptor was derived from a man aged 18 to 30 in good health. Some clones in this sample may be carry-over from other donors' samples. Material: memory CD8+ T cells from PBMCs. Subset meaning: CD45RO+ cells pooled with CCR7-negative TemRA cells. V usage is TRBV2 and J usage is TRBJ1-1; unclear D gene. CDR3 amino acids: CASSEAPITGAFF. CDR3 bases: TGTGCCAGCAGTGAAGCGCCAATAACGGGGGCTTTCTTT.